This TCR beta chain was documented in a study of blood T cell repertoires in COVID-19. For the study at large: Collection of acute and convalescent COVID-19 samples took place in the United States, Italy and Spain. Sources were T cells, B-cell-depleted T cells, or PBMCs; the material itself was cDNA or gDNA.

Source study methods: Scientists estimated how many nucleated cells there were by amplifying reference gene primers. This table comes from immunoSEQ multiplex PCR, and its TCRdb copy is limited to in-frame clones, with some not included. V and J calls plus clone size are reproduced from that table; the DNA served to infer D and trimming. The sample has 200,000 to 250,000 clones; approximately 87% are singletons. Germline assignment: CDR1 SEHNR and CDR2 FQNEAQ (reference sequence). The CDR3 extends over 18 amino acids. J lost 4 bases, V lost 5 bases, and 18 bases had no gene match. J is TRBJ2-3 and V is TRBV7-9; TRBD1 aligns across 7 bases. This clonotype was sampled from a woman in her 50s with acute or convalescent COVID-19. Sequencing was carried out using peripheral blood. The CDR3 region is CASSHGPIGDSYSDTQYF. The CDR3 DNA is TGTGCCAGCAGCCATGGGCCCATTGGGGACAGTTACTCAGATACGCAGTATTTT.